This T cell receptor beta chain was observed in a study of CD8+CD57+ T cells in acquired aplastic anemia. Study background: An average of roughly 2.9 ug of DNA was obtained from sorted CD4+ and CD8+ cells.

Template material for TCR beta VDJ and CDR3 profiling consisted of genomic DNA. TCRdb reprocessed the reads with MiXCR, giving one entry per CDR3 protein. Of 150,000 to 200,000 distinct CDR3 sequences listed, about half are singletons. The length of the CDR3 is 15 residues. V was shortened by 0 bases and J by 2 bases, with 13 bases between the two germline ends. Germline V gives CDR1 DFQATT, CDR2 SNEGSKA (reference sequence). Patients included in sequencing had previously demonstrated CD8+CD57+ cell expansion by flow cytometry. This clonotype came up a few times. The source of this sequence is a human donor with aplastic anemia. Input material: sorted CD4+, CD8+, or CD8+CD57+ T cells (not recorded which) from PBMCs. The chain couples TRBV20-1 to TRBJ2-5; D unclear. The CDR3 coding sequence is TGCAGTGCTAGAGATGGGCCAGCCGCTCAAGAGACCCAGTACTTC. Translating gives CSARDGPAAQETQYF.